What follows describes a single T cell receptor beta chain. The antigen is unknown. The data derive from a study of cytomegalovirus exposure and HLA in healthy donors. The V segment lost 4 bases and the J segment 3 bases; nucleotides outside the gene matches: 10. Per germline, CDR1 SGHNT and CDR2 YYREEE (reference sequence). This CDR3 has 16 amino acids. Primers for the PCR totalled 60 Vbeta and 13 Jbeta. Data came from immunoSEQ multiplex PCR; TCRdb stores just in-frame clones and leaves some out. Its listing shows approximately 76,000 clones. Overall study findings and caveats: In a later analysis, a missense DCLRE1C variant was linked to TCR beta V- and J-gene trimming. A highly shared variant cluster was judged a likely technical artifact. It was reported that TCR beta sequences correctly inferred the HLA-A and HLA-B alleles for most subjects.

This clonotype was obtained from a man aged 18 to 30 in good health and CMV-seropositive. The gene calls are TRBV5-4 and TRBJ1-2, with TRBD1 matching 9 bases. Sequencing was carried out using PBMCs. The CDR3 DNA reads TGTGCCAGCAGCCAGGGGACAGGGCGGGGGGACTATGGCTACACCTTC. It codes for CASSQGTGRGDYGYTF. The full variable domain, with the rest looked up from reference TRBV5-4 and TRBJ1-2, is ETGVTQSPTHLIKTRGQQVTLRCSSQSGHNTVSWYQQALGQGPQFIFQYYREEENGRGNFPPRFSGLQFPNYSSELNVNALELDDSALYLCASSQGTGRGDYGYTFGSGTRLTVV.